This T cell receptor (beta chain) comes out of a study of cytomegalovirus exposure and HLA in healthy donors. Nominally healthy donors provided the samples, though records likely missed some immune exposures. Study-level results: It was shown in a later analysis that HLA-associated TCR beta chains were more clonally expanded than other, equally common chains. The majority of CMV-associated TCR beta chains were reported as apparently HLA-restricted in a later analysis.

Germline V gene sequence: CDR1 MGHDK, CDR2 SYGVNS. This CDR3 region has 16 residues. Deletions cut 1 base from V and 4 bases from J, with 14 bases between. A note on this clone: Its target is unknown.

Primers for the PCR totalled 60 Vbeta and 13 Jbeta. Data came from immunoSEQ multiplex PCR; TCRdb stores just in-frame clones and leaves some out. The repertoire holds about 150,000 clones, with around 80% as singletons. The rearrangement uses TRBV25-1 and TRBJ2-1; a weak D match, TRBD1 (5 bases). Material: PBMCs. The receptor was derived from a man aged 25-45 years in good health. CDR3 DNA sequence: TGTGCCAGCAGTGAATGGGGTCAGGGCGGATACAATGAGCAGTTCTTC. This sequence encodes CASSEWGQGGYNEQFF.